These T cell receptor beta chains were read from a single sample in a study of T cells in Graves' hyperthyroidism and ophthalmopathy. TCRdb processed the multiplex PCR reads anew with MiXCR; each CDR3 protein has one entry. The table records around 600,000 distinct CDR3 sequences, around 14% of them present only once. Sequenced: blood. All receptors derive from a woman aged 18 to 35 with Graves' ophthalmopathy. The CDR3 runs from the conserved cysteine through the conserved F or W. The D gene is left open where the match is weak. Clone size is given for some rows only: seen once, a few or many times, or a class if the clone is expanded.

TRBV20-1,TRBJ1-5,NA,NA,CSAREGQSNQPQHF,TGCAGTGCTAGAGAAGGACAAAGCAATCAGCCCCAGCATTTT
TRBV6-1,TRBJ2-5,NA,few,CASSEWPRAAQYF,TGTGCCAGCAGTGAATGGCCCCGGGCGGCCCAGTACTTC
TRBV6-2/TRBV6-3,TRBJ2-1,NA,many,CASSYSTEVEQFF,TGTGCCAGCAGTTACTCCACCGAGGTCGAGCAGTTCTTC
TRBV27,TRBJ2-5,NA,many,CASSLKGSGAQETQYF,TGTGCCAGCAGTTTAAAAGGGTCGGGAGCTCAAGAGACCCAGTACTTC
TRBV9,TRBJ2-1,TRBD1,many,CASSVRDREYNEQFF,TGTGCCAGCAGCGTCCGGGACAGGGAATACAATGAGCAGTTCTTC
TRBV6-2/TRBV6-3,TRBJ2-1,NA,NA,CASSSPPEGPYNEQFF,TGTGCCAGCAGTTCCCCCCCCGAGGGGCCCTACAATGAGCAGTTCTTC
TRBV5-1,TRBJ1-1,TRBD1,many,CASSIALTGTEAFF,TGCGCCAGCAGCATCGCGTTGACAGGGACTGAAGCTTTCTTT
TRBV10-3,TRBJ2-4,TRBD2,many,CAISNTGTSGIAKNIQYF,TGTGCCATCAGTAACACCGGGACTAGCGGAATAGCCAAAAACATTCAGTACTTC
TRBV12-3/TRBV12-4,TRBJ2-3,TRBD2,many,CASSLSTSGSTDTQYF,TGTGCCAGCAGTTTGTCGACTAGCGGTAGCACAGATACGCAGTATTTT
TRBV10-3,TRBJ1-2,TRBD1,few,CAISESWTGRYGYTF,TGTGCCATCAGTGAGTCGTGGACAGGGAGGTATGGCTACACCTTC
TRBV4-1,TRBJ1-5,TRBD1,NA,CASSQAPRGSGQPQHF,TGCGCCAGCAGCCAGGCCCCCAGGGGGTCGGGTCAGCCCCAGCATTTT
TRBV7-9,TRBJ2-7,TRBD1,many,CASSLRSGDRGYEQYF,TGTGCCAGCAGCTTGAGGAGCGGGGACAGGGGCTACGAGCAGTACTTC
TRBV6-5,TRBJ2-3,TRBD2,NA,CASSYRGLAGGRTDTQYF,TGTGCCAGCAGTTACCGAGGACTAGCGGGAGGTAGGACAGATACGCAGTATTTT
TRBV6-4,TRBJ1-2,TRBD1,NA,CASSDQTGAGGYTF,TGTGCCAGCAGTGACCAGACAGGGGCGGGGGGCTACACCTTC
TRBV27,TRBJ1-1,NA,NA,CASSLNWIGPKNTEAFF,TGTGCCAGCAGTCTGAACTGGATCGGACCGAAGAACACTGAAGCTTTCTTT
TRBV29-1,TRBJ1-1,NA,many,CSVRRGNTEAFF,TGCAGCGTTCGTAGGGGGAACACTGAAGCTTTCTTT
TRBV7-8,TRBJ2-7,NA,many,CASSEGPPYEQYF,TGTGCCAGCAGCGAAGGGCCCCCCTACGAGCAGTACTTC
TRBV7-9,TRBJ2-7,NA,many,CASSVGGGDEQYF,TGTGCCAGCAGCGTCGGAGGAGGGGACGAGCAGTACTTC
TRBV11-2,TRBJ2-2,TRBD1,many,CASSSTRTGGGGELFF,TGTGCCAGCAGCTCGACGAGGACAGGGGGCGGGGGGGAGCTGTTTTTT
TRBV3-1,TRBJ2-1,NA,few,CASSPALRRGARGEQFF,TGTGCCAGCAGCCCAGCACTTCGTAGGGGGGCACGCGGTGAGCAGTTCTTC
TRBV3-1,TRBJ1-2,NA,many,CASSPRTASYGYTF,TGTGCCAGCAGCCCGAGGACAGCCTCCTATGGCTACACCTTC
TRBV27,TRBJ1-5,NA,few,CASSLLPPINQPQHF,TGTGCCAGCAGTTTACTGCCCCCGATCAATCAGCCCCAGCATTTT
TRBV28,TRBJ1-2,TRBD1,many,CASSPGQTSYGYTF,TGTGCCAGCAGTCCGGGACAGACATCCTATGGCTACACCTTC
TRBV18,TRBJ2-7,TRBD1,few,CASSRQGGSYEQYF,TGTGCCAGCTCGCGACAGGGGGGATCCTACGAGCAGTACTTC
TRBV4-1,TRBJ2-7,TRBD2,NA,CASSHPGTSKNEQYF,TGCGCCAGCAGCCATCCCGGGACTAGTAAAAACGAGCAGTACTTC
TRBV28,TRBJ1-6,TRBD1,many,CASSYGGRGGYSPLHF,TGTGCCAGCAGTTATGGGGGCAGGGGGGGATATTCACCCCTCCACTTT
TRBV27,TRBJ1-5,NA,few,CASSFALGGQPQHF,TGTGCCAGCAGTTTTGCCCTGGGCGGTCAGCCCCAGCATTTT
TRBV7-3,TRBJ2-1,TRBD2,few,CASSFRTSGSNNEQFF,TGTGCCAGCAGCTTTCGAACTAGCGGGAGTAACAATGAGCAGTTCTTC
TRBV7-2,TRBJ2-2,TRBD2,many,CASSLASGRLTGGELFF,TGTGCCAGCAGCTTAGCTAGCGGGAGATTAACGGGCGGGGAGCTGTTTTTT
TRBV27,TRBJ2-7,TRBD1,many,CASSFQGQGYEQYF,TGTGCCAGCAGTTTCCAGGGACAGGGCTACGAGCAGTACTTC
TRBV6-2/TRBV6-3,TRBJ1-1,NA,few,CASRAREGIAYMNTEAFF,TGTGCCAGCCGAGCTCGAGAGGGTATCGCTTACATGAACACTGAAGCTTTCTTT
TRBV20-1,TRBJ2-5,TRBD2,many,CSASSLKIAGQETQYF,TGCAGTGCTTCATCACTGAAAATAGCGGGACAAGAGACCCAGTACTTC
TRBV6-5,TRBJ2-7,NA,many,CASSSTRVRAGHRGEQYF,TGTGCCAGCAGTTCCACTCGAGTACGGGCGGGCCACCGCGGAGAGCAGTACTTC
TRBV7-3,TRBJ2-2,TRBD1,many,CASSQRQGSTGELFF,TGTGCCAGCAGCCAACGACAGGGAAGCACCGGGGAGCTGTTTTTT
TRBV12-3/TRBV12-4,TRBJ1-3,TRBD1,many,CASSPRGLRGNTIYF,TGTGCCAGCAGCCCCAGGGGGCTGAGAGGAAACACCATATATTTT
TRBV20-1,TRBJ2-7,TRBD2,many,CSASGLAGGLYEQYF,TGCAGTGCTAGCGGACTAGCGGGAGGTTTATACGAGCAGTACTTC
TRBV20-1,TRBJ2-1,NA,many,CSAGTLRKSSYNEQFF,TGCAGTGCTGGGACTTTGCGGAAGAGCTCCTACAATGAGCAGTTCTTC
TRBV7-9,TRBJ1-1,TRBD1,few,CASSYRDRVAPPNTEAFF,TGTGCCAGCAGCTACCGGGACAGGGTTGCCCCTCCGAACACTGAAGCTTTCTTT
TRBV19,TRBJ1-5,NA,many,CASSLGGYRVYGNQPQHF,TGTGCCAGTAGCCTTGGGGGCTACAGGGTTTATGGCAATCAGCCCCAGCATTTT
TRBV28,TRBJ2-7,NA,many,CANPGPISYEQYF,TGTGCCAATCCGGGACCGATCTCCTACGAGCAGTACTTC
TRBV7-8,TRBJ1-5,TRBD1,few,CASSFGDSHNQPQHF,TGTGCCAGCAGCTTTGGGGACAGCCACAATCAGCCCCAGCATTTT
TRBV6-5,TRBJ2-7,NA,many,CASSYRADRAGYEQYF,TGTGCCAGCAGTTATAGGGCGGACCGGGCTGGCTACGAGCAGTACTTC
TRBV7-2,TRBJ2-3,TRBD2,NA,CASSPRTSGRESTDTQYF,TGTGCCAGCAGTCCCCGGACTAGCGGGAGGGAGAGCACAGATACGCAGTATTTT
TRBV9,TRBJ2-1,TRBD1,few,CASSVGSRGPLYNEQFF,TGTGCCAGCAGCGTAGGGTCCAGGGGGCCGCTCTACAATGAGCAGTTCTTC
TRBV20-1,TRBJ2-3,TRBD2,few,CSARDLVIGTSGESDTQYF,TGCAGTGCTAGAGATCTCGTGATCGGGACTAGCGGGGAATCAGATACGCAGTATTTT
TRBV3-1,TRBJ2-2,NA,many,CASSLGLETLTGELFF,TGTGCCAGCAGCCTAGGTCTGGAGACCCTTACCGGGGAGCTGTTTTTT
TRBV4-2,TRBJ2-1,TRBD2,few,CAVQTGGSGANEQFF,TGTGCCGTACAAACGGGCGGGAGTGGCGCAAATGAGCAGTTCTTC
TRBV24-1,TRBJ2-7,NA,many,CATNPGHGYEQYF,TGTGCCACCAATCCGGGACACGGCTACGAGCAGTACTTC